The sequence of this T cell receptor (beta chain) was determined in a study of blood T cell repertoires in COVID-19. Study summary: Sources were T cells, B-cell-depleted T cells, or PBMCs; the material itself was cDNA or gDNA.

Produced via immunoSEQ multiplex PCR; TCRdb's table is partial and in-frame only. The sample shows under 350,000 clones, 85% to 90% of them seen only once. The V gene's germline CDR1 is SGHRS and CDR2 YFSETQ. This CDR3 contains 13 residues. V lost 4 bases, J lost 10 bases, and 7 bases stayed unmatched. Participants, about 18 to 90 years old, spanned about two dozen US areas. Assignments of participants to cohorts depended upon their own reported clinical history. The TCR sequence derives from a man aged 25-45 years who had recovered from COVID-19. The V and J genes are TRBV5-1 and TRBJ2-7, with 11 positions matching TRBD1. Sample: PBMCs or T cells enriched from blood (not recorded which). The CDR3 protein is CASSLPGQGAQYF. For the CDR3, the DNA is TGCGCCAGCAGCCTACCTGGACAGGGGGCCCAGTACTTC. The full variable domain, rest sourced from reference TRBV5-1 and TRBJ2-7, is KAGVTQTPRYLIKTRGQQVTLSCSPISGHRSVSWYQQTPGQGLQFLFEYFSETQRNKGNFPGRFSGRQFSNSRSEMNVSTLELGDSALYLCASSLPGQGAQYFGPGTRLTVT.